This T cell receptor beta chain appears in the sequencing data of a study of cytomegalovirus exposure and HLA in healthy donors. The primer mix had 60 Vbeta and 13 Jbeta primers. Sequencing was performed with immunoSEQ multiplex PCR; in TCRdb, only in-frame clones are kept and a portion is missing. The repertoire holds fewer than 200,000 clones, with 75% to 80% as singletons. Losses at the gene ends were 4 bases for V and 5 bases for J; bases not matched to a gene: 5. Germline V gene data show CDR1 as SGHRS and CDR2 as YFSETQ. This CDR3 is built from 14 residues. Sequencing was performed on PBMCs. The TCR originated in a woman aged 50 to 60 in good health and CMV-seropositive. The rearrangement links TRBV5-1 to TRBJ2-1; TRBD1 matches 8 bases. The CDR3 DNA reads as TGCGCCAGCAGCCCCGGGACAGGTCACAATGAGCAGTTCTTC. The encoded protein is CASSPGTGHNEQFF.